The present TCR beta chain was sequenced within a study of T cell repertoires in cytomegalovirus infection. Germline V gene data show CDR1 as KGHSH and CDR2 as LQKENI. Trimming stripped 2 bases from V and 1 base from J, with 9 bases between. This CDR3 contains 15 residues. TCRdb redid the calling of the reads with MiXCR, one entry per CDR3 protein. This sample has under 150,000 distinct CDR3 sequences; more than 20% occur once, and the top ten carry 30% to 35%. Concerning this clonotype: Its antigen remains unknown.

Whole-study results and caveats: CMV-specific TCR beta clonotypes restricted by HLA-C were the ones dominating the ex vivo response.

The source material was PBMCs, sequenced either directly or after in vitro stimulation (not recorded which). The clonotype was recovered from a human donor in good health (CMV status not recorded). Some clones in this sample may be carry-over from other donors' samples. The V gene is TRBV18, the J gene TRBJ2-1; no definite D call. CDR3 in DNA: TGTGCCAGCTCACCAACGACTCCTTCCTACAATGAGCAGTTCTTC. Translated: CASSPTTPSYNEQFF.